Shown below are 27 T cell receptor beta chains from a single sample sequenced in a study of T cells in Graves' hyperthyroidism and ophthalmopathy. The TCR beta CDR3 regions underwent amplification using RNA transcripts as the source. A first-round RT-PCR of the TCR CDR3 used the HTBI primer set. MiXCR, run by TCRdb on the multiplex PCR reads, gives a single entry per CDR3 protein. The sample holds around 350,000 distinct CDR3 sequences, 20% to 25% seen once. The material sequenced was blood. Receptor source: a man aged 50 or older with Graves' hyperthyroidism.

V is TRBV27 and J is TRBJ2-1, with 11 bases that match TRBD2. This CDR3 is built from 16 residues. Germline loops: CDR1 MNHEY, CDR2 SMNVEV (reference sequence). V was clipped by 5 bases and J by 4 bases; unmatched bases: 7. CDR3 region: CASSPEGLAEYNEQFF. CDR3 bases: TGTGCCAGCAGTCCCGAGGGACTAGCGGAGTACAATGAGCAGTTCTTC.

The rearrangement uses TRBV6-2 or TRBV6-3 and TRBJ2-4, with 7 bases matching TRBD2. The V gene's germline CDR1 is MNHEY and CDR2 SVGEGT. Unmatched junction bases numbered 8, after V lost 5 bases and J lost 7 bases. CDR3 length: 14 amino acids. CDR3 loop: CASSRLAADNIQYF. The CDR3 DNA follows: TGTGCCAGCAGTCGACTAGCAGCAGATAACATTCAGTACTTC.

The chain recombines TRBV3-1 with TRBJ1-2; D uncertain. The CDR3 length is 15 residues. Germline CDR1 reads LGHDT; CDR2 reads YNNKEL (reference sequence). V shed 0 bases and J shed 7 bases, with 15 bases lying between them. The CDR3 DNA reads TGTGCCAGCAGCCAAGAACGCGGGCCCAGAGGTGGCTACACCTTC. Amino acids: CASSQERGPRGGYTF.

This clonotype showed up just a few times. This chain uses TRBV5-5 with TRBJ2-1; a possible D gene is TRBD2 (6 bases). Per germline, CDR1 SGHKS and CDR2 YYEKEE (reference sequence). V shed 2 bases and J shed 2 bases, with 17 bases lying between them. The CDR3 covers 17 residues. This CDR3 is CASSLFRRDPAYNEQFF. The CDR3 DNA follows: TGTGCCAGCAGCTTATTTCGGCGGGACCCCGCCTACAATGAGCAGTTCTTC.

Comments on this clonotype: At one of its ends the junction is not consistent with the germline gene, which may arise from a read error. This chain uses TRBV3-1 with TRBJ2-5; D unresolved. Germline V gene lookup returns CDR1 LGHDT and CDR2 YNNKEL (reference sequence). There are 15 residues in the CDR3. The CDR3 nucleotides read TGTGCCTGCAGCCAAGTTATTCTAGACCAAGAGACCCAGTACTTC. Translating gives CACSQVILDQETQYF.

This clonotype has only a few counts. This rearrangement joins TRBV3-1 to TRBJ2-4; possibly TRBD2 for D (5 bases). Trimming stripped 3 bases from V and 0 bases from J, with 9 bases between. The CDR3 is made up of 15 amino acids. Germline V CDR1 and CDR2: LGHDT, YNNKEL (reference sequence). The CDR3 coding sequence is TGTGCCAGCAGCCACACAGCGGCAGCCAAAAACATTCAGTACTTC. It is translated as CASSHTAAAKNIQYF.

Many counts were recorded for this clonotype. The chain uses TRBV6-1 and TRBJ2-1, with 15 positions matching TRBD2. V shed 4 bases and J 2 bases; nucleotides not matched to a gene: 6. CDR1 and CDR2 (germline): MNHNS, SASEGT. This CDR3 region has 18 residues. The CDR3 nucleotides are TGTGCCAGCAGTGTAGGACTAGCGGGAGGGGCTGCCTACAATGAGCAGTTCTTC. Translated: CASSVGLAGGAAYNEQFF.

This clonotype was observed a few times. V usage is TRBV3-1 and J usage is TRBJ2-7; D may be TRBD1 (5 bases). Germline V gives CDR1 LGHDT, CDR2 YNNKEL (reference sequence). This CDR3 has 13 amino acids. V lost 5 bases to trimming and J lost 1 base, with 9 bases between them. The DNA of the CDR3 is TGTGCCAGCAGCAAACAGGATTCCTACGAGCAGTACTTC. This codes for CASSKQDSYEQYF.

The V and J genes are TRBV29-1 and TRBJ1-1; TRBD1 matches at 8 bases. The germline CDR1 and CDR2 sequences are SQVTM and ANQGSEA. V lost 7 bases and J lost 4; bases outside the gene matches: 11. This CDR3 spans 14 amino acids. The CDR3 loop reads CSARGTGQGTEAFF. CDR3 nucleotide sequence: TGCAGCGCTCGAGGGACAGGCCAGGGCACTGAAGCTTTCTTT. Complete variable domain (other parts from reference TRBV29-1 and TRBJ1-1): SAVISQKPSRDICQRGTSLTIQCQVDSQVTMMFWYRQQPGQSLTLIATANQGSEATYESGFVIDKFPISRPNLTFSTLTVSNMSPEDSSIYLCSARGTGQGTEAFFGQGTRLTVV.

The table lists this clonotype with a few counts. J is TRBJ2-1 and V is TRBV7-3; weak D call: TRBD1 (6 bases). V shed 1 base and J shed 7 bases, with 8 bases lying between them. The germline CDR1 and CDR2 sequences are SGHTA and FQGTGA. This CDR3 has 13 amino acids. The DNA of the CDR3 is TGTGCCAGCAGCTTAATGGGGGCTAATGAGCAGTTCTTC. Its protein product is CASSLMGANEQFF.

This clonotype was seen a few times. The rearrangement joins TRBV5-1 to TRBJ2-2; D may correspond to TRBD1 or TRBD2 (5 bases each). Germline values: CDR1 SGHRS, CDR2 YFSETQ. With 4 bases removed from V and 4 bases from J, the gap between germline ends came to 11 bases. The length of the CDR3 is 14 residues. In nucleotides, the CDR3 is TGCGCCAGCAGCGGTGAGGGGAGCACCGGGGAGCTGTTTTTT. Protein sequence: CASSGEGSTGELFF.

This clonotype was observed many times. The chain carries TRBV11-3 and TRBJ2-3, with D unclear. Trimming shortened V by 3 bases and J by 0 bases, and 7 bases separated the two germline ends. The CDR3 runs to 14 residues. The germline V gene has CDR1 SGHNT and CDR2 YENEEA. CDR3 nucleotide sequence: TGTGCCAGCAGCTTTCCGCAAAGCACAGATACGCAGTATTTT. Protein sequence: CASSFPQSTDTQYF.

V usage is TRBV19 and J usage is TRBJ1-5; TRBD1 agrees at 10 bases. Germline V lookup: CDR1 LNHDA, CDR2 SQIVND (reference sequence). This CDR3 has 17 amino acids. The V and J ends lost 0 bases and 6 bases, in that order; junction bases with no gene match: 8. In DNA form, the CDR3 reads TGTGCCAGTAGTATAGATCTGAGGACAGGGGGGAGTCAGCCCCAGCATTTT. It yields the protein CASSIDLRTGGSQPQHF.

J is TRBJ2-6 and V is TRBV6-2 or TRBV6-3; 8 positions agree with TRBD1. This CDR3 contains 16 residues. CDR1 and CDR2 from the germline V gene are MNHEY and SVGEGT. The trim removed 1 base at V and 1 base at J, leaving 0 bases unmatched. DNA of the CDR3: TGTGCCAGCAGTTACTACAGGGGGTCTGGGGCCAACGTCCTGACTTTC. This encodes CASSYYRGSGANVLTF.

In this sample, this clonotype turned up a few times. The V gene is TRBV6-6, the J gene TRBJ1-5; 11 bases agree with TRBD1. The CDR3 consists of 17 residues. J lost 5 bases, V lost 0 bases, and 6 bases had no gene match. In germline, CDR1 is MNHNY, CDR2 SVGAGI (reference sequence). CDR3 sequence reads: CASSYSTRDRGYQPQHF. Here the CDR3 DNA reads TGTGCCAGCAGTTACTCGACCCGGGACAGGGGGTATCAGCCCCAGCATTTT.

The V gene is TRBV24-1, the J gene TRBJ2-2, with TRBD1 matching over 9 bases. CDR3 length: 15 amino acids. Per the germline V gene, CDR1 is KGHDR and CDR2 is SFDVKD. J lost 3 bases, V lost 8 bases, and 6 bases had no gene match. This CDR3 reads CATTEGQGDTGELFF. The CDR3 bases are TGTGCCACCACGGAGGGACAGGGAGACACCGGGGAGCTGTTTTTT.

This clonotype showed up just a few times. J is TRBJ2-2 and V is TRBV18; D uncertain. Germline values: CDR1 KGHSH, CDR2 LQKENI. The CDR3 has 13 residues. V lost 4 bases, J lost 6 bases, and 9 bases lay in between. The CDR3 spells CASSQELAGELFF. For the CDR3, the DNA is TGTGCCAGCTCACAGGAACTTGCCGGGGAGCTGTTTTTT.

This clonotype was detected a few times. The V gene is TRBV20-1, the J gene TRBJ1-4, with 8 bases fitting TRBD1. Germline loops: CDR1 DFQATT, CDR2 SNEGSKA (reference sequence). V dropped 4 bases and J dropped 5; count of bases not matched to a gene: 3. CDR3 length: 13 amino acids. The CDR3 DNA reads TGCAGTGCTAAACAGGGGGGAAATGAAAAACTGTTTTTT. It is translated as CSAKQGGNEKLFF.

This clonotype was counted a few times. The chain has TRBV6-1 and TRBJ2-2; 9 bases map to TRBD1. The V gene end was trimmed by 10 bases and the J gene end by 1 base; junction bases not matched to a gene: 13. This CDR3 spans 17 amino acids. Germline CDR1 is MNHNS and CDR2 is SASEGT. The CDR3 is CATETVPGQGNTGELFF. The DNA of the CDR3 is TGTGCCACCGAGACAGTACCGGGACAGGGGAACACCGGGGAGCTGTTTTTT.

This clonotype was recorded at least ten times. The chain uses TRBV3-1 and TRBJ2-1; 7 nucleotides line up with TRBD1. The CDR3 is 16 residues long. Per germline, CDR1 LGHDT and CDR2 YNNKEL (reference sequence). V lost 4 bases and J lost 1; bases outside the gene matches: 7. CDR3 sequence (DNA): TGTGCCAGCAGCCGATGGGACAGTTTATCCTACAATGAGCAGTTCTTC. Protein: CASSRWDSLSYNEQFF.

CDR3 sequence: CASSLGGLLNEQFF. CDR3 nucleotides: TGTGCCAGCAGTTTGGGTGGGCTCCTAAATGAGCAGTTCTTC. The chain carries TRBV28 and TRBJ2-1; unclear D gene. The germline V gene encodes CDR1 MDHEN and CDR2 SYDVKM. The CDR3 extends over 14 amino acids. V was cut by 3 bases and J by 7 bases, with 13 bases left in between.

The genes are TRBV27 and TRBJ2-7, with 7 bases identical to TRBD2. This CDR3 is built from 15 residues. Germline V lookup: CDR1 MNHEY, CDR2 SMNVEV (reference sequence). V was pared by 9 bases and J by 0 bases, with 11 bases of the junction left unmatched. CDR3 sequence: CASRPLGGSSYEQYF. CDR3 DNA: TGTGCCAGTCGCCCCCTCGGGGGGTCCTCCTACGAGCAGTACTTC.

This clonotype was seen only a few times. This sequence joins TRBV30 and TRBJ2-5; D gene uncertain. In germline, CDR1 is GTSNPN, CDR2 SVGIG (reference sequence). The length of the CDR3 is 11 residues. Trimming took off 4 bases at V and 3 bases at J, with 6 bases between the two ends. CDR3 residues: CAWTHKETQYF. For the CDR3, the DNA is TGTGCCTGGACTCACAAAGAGACCCAGTACTTC.

This clonotype was found a few times. The chain employs TRBV2 and TRBJ2-5; 9 bases line up with TRBD2. The germline CDR1 and CDR2 sequences are SNHLY and FYNNEI. This CDR3 region has 14 residues. V gave up 6 bases and J gave up 2 bases; unmatched junction bases: 4. The CDR3 DNA is TGTGCCAGCAGGGAGACTAGCGGACAAGAGACCCAGTACTTC. This codes for CASRETSGQETQYF.

In its sample, this clonotype was seen a few times. The V call is TRBV20-1, the J call TRBJ1-2; TRBD1 matches 8 bases. V lost 6 bases and J lost 8; bases outside the gene matches: 8. The germline V gene has CDR1 DFQATT and CDR2 SNEGSKA (reference sequence). This CDR3 has 12 amino acids. The CDR3, as DNA: TGCAGTGCCTCCAACAGGGGGGAAGGCTACACCTTC. Translating it yields CSASNRGEGYTF.

The chain recombines TRBV20-1 with TRBJ2-1; TRBD2 aligns across 13 bases. J gave up 6 bases and V 3 bases, and 14 bases lay outside the gene matches. The CDR3 contains 18 residues. Germline CDR1 DFQATT, CDR2 SNEGSKA (reference sequence). CDR3 sequence: CSASRGGPGLAGPNEQFF. CDR3 coding DNA: TGCAGTGCTAGCCGTGGAGGGCCGGGACTAGCGGGACCCAATGAGCAGTTCTTC.

This clonotype came up a few times. The chain is built from TRBV28 and TRBJ2-1, with D hard to call. This CDR3 spans 14 amino acids. CDR1 is MDHEN, CDR2 SYDVKM, per germline. Trimming pared 1 base from V and 1 base from J, leaving 5 bases between. Written as DNA, the CDR3 is TGTGCCAGCAGTTTATTAGAGTCCTACAATGAGCAGTTCTTC. The encoded protein is CASSLLESYNEQFF.